The rows below give T cell receptor beta chains drawn from one sample of a study of sequential checkpoint blockade in melanoma. Assay used: immunoSEQ multiplex PCR; TCRdb lists only in-frame clones, some missing. The table has 2,000 to 3,000 clones, 20% to 25% seen once. The source was tumor tissue (inferred from file names), collected from a patient given nivolumab and ipilimumab in sequence. The receptors shown here come from a human donor with melanoma. The CDR3 runs from the conserved cysteine through the conserved F or W. A D gene is named only where the DNA matches it firmly. Not every row has a clone size; where given, it reads once, few, many or a size class.

J: TRBJ2-7
V: TRBV11-3
size: medium-sized
D: NA
DNA: TGTGCCAGCAGCTTAGGGGTAAGGCTCTACGAGCAGTACTTC
CDR3: CASSLGVRLYEQYF

J: TRBJ2-2
V: TRBV6-8
size: NA
D: TRBD2
DNA: TGTGCCATCAAAGAGTCTAGCGGGGGCACCGGGGAGCTGTTTTTT
CDR3: CAIKESSGGTGELFF

J: TRBJ2-5
V: TRBV5-1
size: NA
D: NA
DNA: TGCGCCAGCAGCTTCCAGCGGTACCAAGAGACCCAGTACTTC
CDR3: CASSFQRYQETQYF

J: TRBJ2-1
V: TRBV6-1
size: few
D: TRBD2
DNA: TGTGCCAGCAGTGAAGGAGCGGGGGGGCACAATGAGCAGTTCTTC
CDR3: CASSEGAGGHNEQFF

J: TRBJ1-5
V: TRBV19
size: NA
D: NA
DNA: TGTGCCAGTAGTCGACTCGGGGTTAACAGCAATCAGCCCCAGCATTTT
CDR3: CASSRLGVNSNQPQHF

J: TRBJ2-2
V: TRBV29-1
size: NA
D: TRBD2
DNA: TGCAGCGGGGGACTAGCGGGGGCCGGGGAGCTGTTTTTT
CDR3: CSGGLAGAGELFF

J: TRBJ1-2
V: TRBV11-3
size: medium-sized
D: TRBD1
DNA: TGTGCCAGCAGCTCCTTAATGGGACAGAGCCCTAACTATGGCTACACCTTC
CDR3: CASSSLMGQSPNYGYTF

J: TRBJ1-5
V: TRBV19
size: NA
D: NA
DNA: TGTGCCAGTAGTATTCAGGGACGGTACAATCAGCCCCAGCATTTT
CDR3: CASSIQGRYNQPQHF

J: TRBJ2-7
V: TRBV11-3
size: medium-sized
D: TRBD2
DNA: TGTGCCAGCAGCCAATTAGCGGGACTTTCCTACGAGCAGTACTTC
CDR3: CASSQLAGLSYEQYF

J: TRBJ2-2
V: TRBV11-3
size: medium-sized
D: NA
DNA: TGTGCCAGCAGCCAAAAAACAGGGACCAGGGGCGGGGAGCTGTTTTTT
CDR3: CASSQKTGTRGGELFF

J: TRBJ2-1
V: TRBV11-3
size: medium-sized
D: TRBD1
DNA: TGTGCCAGCAGCGAGGGACAGGGGAATCGGGAGCAGTTCTTC
CDR3: CASSEGQGNREQFF

J: TRBJ2-3
V: TRBV11-3
size: few
D: TRBD2
DNA: TGTGCCAGCAGCTCCTACTCGGGGGGGGAGGATACGCAGTATTTT
CDR3: CASSSYSGGEDTQYF

J: TRBJ1-1
V: TRBV9
size: medium-sized
D: NA
DNA: TGTGCCAGCAGCTTAGAGGTGAACACTGAAGCTTTCTTT
CDR3: CASSLEVNTEAFF

J: TRBJ2-7
V: TRBV6-8
size: medium-sized
D: TRBD2
DNA: TGTGCCAGCAGGTCTAGCGGGGGGGCCTACGAGCAGTACTTC
CDR3: CASRSSGGAYEQYF

J: TRBJ1-4
V: TRBV29-1
size: once
D: NA
DNA: TGCAGCGGGCGAGTCCCGGGACACGACCGGCTGTTTTTT
CDR3: CSGRVPGHDRLFF

J: TRBJ2-1
V: TRBV11-3
size: medium-sized
D: NA
DNA: TGTGCCAGCAGCTTAATCTCAGGTTACAATGAGCAGTTCTTC
CDR3: CASSLISGYNEQFF

J: TRBJ2-6
V: TRBV5-1
size: once
D: TRBD1
DNA: TGCGCCAGCAGCACGTCCGGGACAGGAGAAGCTGGGGCCAACGTCCTGACTTTC
CDR3: CASSTSGTGEAGANVLTF

J: TRBJ2-7
V: TRBV11-3
size: medium-sized
D: TRBD1
DNA: TGTGCCAGCAGCTTAGGTGGGACAGTCAGCTCCTACGAGCAGTACTTC
CDR3: CASSLGGTVSSYEQYF

J: TRBJ1-4
V: TRBV9
size: NA
D: TRBD1
DNA: TGTGCCAGCGGGGGGACAGGCAGTAGGAATGAAAAACTGTTTTTT
CDR3: CASGGTGSRNEKLFF

J: TRBJ1-1
V: TRBV11-3
size: medium-sized
D: NA
DNA: TGTGCCAGCAGCTTGCGGGGCTTGGGCACTGAAGCTTTCTTT
CDR3: CASSLRGLGTEAFF

J: TRBJ1-5
V: TRBV19
size: NA
D: NA
DNA: TGTGCCAGTAGTGGAGCCCATGGGGGTTATGGTCAGCCCCAGCATTTT
CDR3: CASSGAHGGYGQPQHF

J: TRBJ2-1
V: TRBV15
size: NA
D: TRBD2
DNA: TGTGCCACCAGGGCTGATAGCGGGAGCTACAATGAGCAGTTCTTC
CDR3: CATRADSGSYNEQFF

J: TRBJ2-4
V: TRBV6-8
size: few
D: NA
DNA: TGTGCCAGCAGCCGATCACAGGGTCAGAAAAACATTCAGTACTTC
CDR3: CASSRSQGQKNIQYF

J: TRBJ2-1
V: TRBV6-8
size: few
D: TRBD1
DNA: TGTGCCAGCAGTTTCCCACAGGGGAGTCGTAATGAGCAGTTCTTC
CDR3: CASSFPQGSRNEQFF

J: TRBJ2-1
V: TRBV6-8
size: NA
D: NA
DNA: TGTGCCAGCAGTTTACGGGAGCCCTACAATGAGCAGTTCTTC
CDR3: CASSLREPYNEQFF

J: TRBJ2-3
V: TRBV6-7
size: few
D: NA
DNA: TGTGCCAGCAGTTTGGCGGATACGCAGTATTTT
CDR3: CASSLADTQYF

J: TRBJ1-1
V: TRBV6-8
size: NA
D: NA
DNA: TGTGCCAGCAGTTACCGGTGGGACACTGAAGCTTTCTTT
CDR3: CASSYRWDTEAFF

J: TRBJ2-5
V: TRBV19
size: few
D: TRBD1
DNA: TGTGCCAGTAGTACCTCCGGGACAGGGGGCGTAGAGACCCAGTACTTC
CDR3: CASSTSGTGGVETQYF

J: TRBJ2-3
V: TRBV19
size: NA
D: TRBD2
DNA: TGTGCCAGTAGTAATTCGGCGGGGGGGCTGGATACGCAGTATTTT
CDR3: CASSNSAGGLDTQYF

J: TRBJ1-1
V: TRBV28
size: NA
D: NA
DNA: TGTGCCAGCGGAATCCGGGGGGCCGACACTGAAGCTTTCTTT
CDR3: CASGIRGADTEAFF

J: TRBJ1-5
V: TRBV6-8
size: NA
D: NA
DNA: TGTGCCAGCAGAAGACACACCAATCAGCCCCAGCATTTT
CDR3: CASRRHTNQPQHF

J: TRBJ1-1
V: TRBV14
size: few
D: NA
DNA: TGTGCCAGCAGCGTAGACCCAAACACTGAAGCTTTCTTT
CDR3: CASSVDPNTEAFF

J: TRBJ1-2
V: TRBV11-3
size: medium-sized
D: NA
DNA: TGTGCCAGCAGCTTAATGGGCAGGGGAGGGTATGGCTACACCTTC
CDR3: CASSLMGRGGYGYTF

J: TRBJ1-2
V: TRBV19
size: NA
D: NA
DNA: TGTGCCAGTAGTACCCCAGACAGCTTTGGTGGCTACACCTTC
CDR3: CASSTPDSFGGYTF

J: TRBJ1-2
V: TRBV6-8
size: few
D: TRBD1
DNA: TGTGCCAGCAGTGATACAGGGGGTGGCTACACCTTC
CDR3: CASSDTGGGYTF

J: TRBJ1-1
V: TRBV28
size: few
D: NA
DNA: TGTGCCAGCAGTTTAAAAAAGCGGGTGGCTTTCTTT
CDR3: CASSLKKRVAFF

J: TRBJ1-2
V: TRBV12-5
size: medium-sized
D: TRBD1
DNA: TGTGCCACAGGGGGGAGGGCTCGCGGCTACACCTTC
CDR3: CATGGRARGYTF

J: TRBJ2-1
V: TRBV10-2
size: NA
D: TRBD1
DNA: TGCGCCAGCAGTCCGGACAGGTACAATGAGCAGTTCTTC
CDR3: CASSPDRYNEQFF

J: TRBJ1-2
V: TRBV5-1
size: NA
D: NA
DNA: TGCGCCAGCAGCTTGGTTGGGACGGACTATGGCTACACCTTC
CDR3: CASSLVGTDYGYTF

J: TRBJ2-1
V: TRBV7-4
size: few
D: NA
DNA: TGTGCCAGCAGCTTAGATTTGGCTGGTGAGCAGTTCTTC
CDR3: CASSLDLAGEQFF

J: TRBJ2-7
V: TRBV12-2
size: many
D: NA
DNA: TGTGCCTCTTCCGCTCGGGACGGGCGATACGAGCAGTACTTC
CDR3: CASSARDGRYEQYF

J: TRBJ2-7
V: TRBV7-5
size: medium-sized
D: NA
DNA: TGTGTCAGAAGCTTACTCGAGGGGACCTCCTACGAGCAGTACTTC
CDR3: CVRSLLEGTSYEQYF

J: TRBJ1-6
V: TRBV28
size: few
D: TRBD1
DNA: TGTGCCAGCAGCGATTTCCGGGACAGGGGAGGGCTTGGGTCACCCCTCCACTTT
CDR3: CASSDFRDRGGLGSPLHF

J: TRBJ1-1
V: TRBV29-1
size: NA
D: TRBD1
DNA: TGCAGCGTTGTTGGAGACCCCGGGACAGGGGCTTTCTTT
CDR3: CSVVGDPGTGAFF

J: TRBJ2-7
V: TRBV11-3
size: medium-sized
D: TRBD1
DNA: TGTGCCAGCAGCTTGGGGACAGGGGTCCCCTACGAGCAGTACTTC
CDR3: CASSLGTGVPYEQYF

J: TRBJ2-2
V: TRBV9
size: medium-sized
D: TRBD2
DNA: TGTGCCAGCAGCGTAGCGGGACTAGCGCCCACCGGGGAGCTGTTTTTT
CDR3: CASSVAGLAPTGELFF

J: TRBJ1-2
V: TRBV5-1
size: once
D: NA
DNA: TGCGCCAGCAGCTTCAACCCCGGCCCGGGGGACTATGGCTACACCTTC
CDR3: CASSFNPGPGDYGYTF

J: TRBJ2-2
V: TRBV11-3
size: many
D: NA
DNA: TGTGCCAGCGCCATTGGGAATGCGAACACCGGGGAGCTGTTTTTT
CDR3: CASAIGNANTGELFF

J: TRBJ1-1
V: TRBV19
size: few
D: NA
DNA: TGTGCCACCACGACAGGCCGCGAGGGCACTGAAGCTTTCTTT
CDR3: CATTTGREGTEAFF

J: TRBJ1-6
V: TRBV11-3
size: medium-sized
D: TRBD1
DNA: TGTGCCAGCAGCTACGGACAGGGTAATTCACCCCTCCACTTT
CDR3: CASSYGQGNSPLHF

J: TRBJ1-1
V: TRBV5-1
size: few
D: NA
DNA: TGCGCCAGCAGCCTCGACAGATTGGGGAACACTGAAGCTTTCTTT
CDR3: CASSLDRLGNTEAFF

J: TRBJ2-7
V: TRBV18
size: NA
D: TRBD1
DNA: TGTGCCAGCTCACCCGGCCCCAGGGGGCTATACGAGCAGTACTTC
CDR3: CASSPGPRGLYEQYF

J: TRBJ2-3
V: TRBV11-3
size: NA
D: TRBD1
DNA: TGTGCCAGCAGCACAAGACAGGGGGCGCCTATCCTAAGCACAGATACGCAGTATTTT
CDR3: CASSTRQGAPILSTDTQYF